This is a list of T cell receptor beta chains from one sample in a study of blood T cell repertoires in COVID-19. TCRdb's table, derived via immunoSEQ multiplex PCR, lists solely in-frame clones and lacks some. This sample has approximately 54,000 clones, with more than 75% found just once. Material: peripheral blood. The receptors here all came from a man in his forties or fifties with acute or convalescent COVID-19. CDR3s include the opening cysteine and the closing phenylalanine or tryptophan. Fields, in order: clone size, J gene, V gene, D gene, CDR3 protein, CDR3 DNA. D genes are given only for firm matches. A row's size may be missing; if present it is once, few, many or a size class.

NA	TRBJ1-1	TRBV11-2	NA	CASKGGWGTEAFF	TGTGCCAGCAAAGGGGGATGGGGCACTGAAGCTTTCTTT
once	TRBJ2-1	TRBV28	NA	CASSLLTRPNEQFF	TGTGCCAGCAGTTTGCTGACTAGGCCCAATGAGCAGTTCTTC
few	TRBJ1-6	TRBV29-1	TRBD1	CSVLQGASSPLHF	TGCAGCGTTTTACAGGGGGCCTCTTCACCCCTCCACTTT
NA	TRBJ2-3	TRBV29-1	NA	CSVEQDTQYF	TGCAGCGTTGAACAAGATACGCAGTATTTT
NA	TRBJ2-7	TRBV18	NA	CASSPDRGTQNKQYF	TGTGCCAGCTCCCCTGACCGCGGGACCCAGAATAAGCAGTACTTC
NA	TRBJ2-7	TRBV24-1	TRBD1	CATSETGTEVSEQYF	TGTGCCACCAGTGAGACCGGGACAGAAGTGAGCGAGCAGTACTTC
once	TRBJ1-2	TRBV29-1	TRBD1	CSGTLDRGGGYTF	TGCAGCGGCACCCTGGACAGGGGAGGTGGCTACACCTTC
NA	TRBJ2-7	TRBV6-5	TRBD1	CASSYSGTGSYEQYF	TGTGCCAGCAGTTACTCCGGGACAGGATCCTACGAGCAGTACTTC
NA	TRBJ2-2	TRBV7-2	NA	CASSPAGELFF	TGTGCCAGCAGCCCAGCCGGGGAGCTGTTTTTT
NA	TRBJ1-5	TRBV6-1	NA	CASSESRGQPQHF	TGTGCCAGCAGTGAATCTCGAGGTCAGCCCCAGCATTTT
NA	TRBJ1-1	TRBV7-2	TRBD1	CASSSGQGVFDTEAFF	TGTGCCAGCAGCTCGGGACAGGGGGTATTTGACACTGAAGCTTTCTTT
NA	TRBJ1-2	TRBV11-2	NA	CASSSIWRGNYGYTF	TGTGCCAGCAGCTCTATATGGCGGGGGAACTATGGCTACACCTTC
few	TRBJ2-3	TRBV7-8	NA	CASSFRGTDTQYF	TGTGCCAGCAGCTTTAGGGGTACAGATACGCAGTATTTT
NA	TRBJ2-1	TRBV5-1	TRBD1	CASKGGQGIVSSYNEQFF	TGCGCCAGCAAGGGGGGACAGGGGATCGTCAGCTCCTACAATGAGCAGTTCTTC
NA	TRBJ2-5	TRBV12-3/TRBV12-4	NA	CASSGRDEETQYF	TGTGCCAGCAGCGGGAGAGATGAAGAGACCCAGTACTTC
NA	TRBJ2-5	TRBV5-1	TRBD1	CASSSQTGDQETQYF	TGCGCCAGCAGCAGCCAGACAGGGGACCAAGAGACCCAGTACTTC
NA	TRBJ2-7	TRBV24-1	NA	CAVGDKSSYEQYF	TGTGCCGTAGGGGACAAGAGCTCCTACGAGCAGTACTTC
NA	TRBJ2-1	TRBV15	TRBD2	CATRQGLAGGPVFSYNEQFF	TGTGCCACCAGACAGGGACTAGCGGGAGGGCCGGTTTTCTCCTACAATGAGCAGTTCTTC
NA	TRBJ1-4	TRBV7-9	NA	CASSDQQGKVEKLFF	TGTGCCAGCAGCGACCAACAGGGAAAGGTTGAAAAACTGTTTTTT
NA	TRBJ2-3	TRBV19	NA	CASSIHRATDTQYF	TGTGCCAGTAGTATACACAGGGCGACAGATACGCAGTATTTT
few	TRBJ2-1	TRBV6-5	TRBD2	CASSWQAGAYNEQFF	TGTGCCAGCAGTTGGCAAGCGGGAGCCTACAATGAGCAGTTCTTC
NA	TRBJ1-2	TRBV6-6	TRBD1	CASRTGTDYGYTF	TGTGCCAGCAGAACCGGGACAGACTATGGCTACACCTTC